Sequencing of this T cell receptor beta chain was carried out in a study of T cell repertoires in cytomegalovirus infection. For this clonotype: Its target is not known. Compared with germline, one end of the junction differs, possibly owing to a read error.

TCRdb re-called the reads through MiXCR, storing one row per CDR3 protein. Of 700,000 to 950,000 distinct CDR3 sequences in the sample, about 30% were seen once. The CDR3 has 11 residues. The chain couples TRBV5-3 to TRBJ2-1; possible D gene TRBD2, 6 bases. TRBV5-3 belongs to the ORF category, with a function that is uncertain. The sequenced sample was cultured CD8+ T cells from PBMCs, obtained from culture after CMV antigen stimulation. The sequence was obtained from a human donor in good health (CMV status not recorded). Some clones in this sample may be carry-over from other donors' samples. The CDR3 spells CASSLREDRFF. The DNA for the CDR3 is TGTGCCAGCAGCTTAAGGGAGGATCGGTTCTTC.